These 6 T cell receptor beta chains were all obtained from the same sample, sequenced in a study of blood T cell repertoires in COVID-19. The assay was immunoSEQ multiplex PCR, and TCRdb's table has in-frame clones only and misses some. The sample carries under 250,000 clones, around 80% recorded once. The specimen sequenced was peripheral blood. The receptors shown here come from a middle-aged man with active or convalescent COVID-19.

V gene TRBV30 combines with J gene TRBJ2-3; 10 bases align to TRBD2. With 4 bases clipped from V and 5 bases from J, the junction kept 12 bases outside the gene matches. This CDR3 has 16 amino acids. Germline CDR1 is GTSNPN and CDR2 is SVGIG (reference sequence). The CDR3 nucleotides are TGTGCCTGGAATACAGCGGGAGGGCGGAGTGGAGATACGCAGTATTTT. Protein: CAWNTAGGRSGDTQYF.

The chain joins TRBV5-1 to TRBJ1-6; 8 bases agree with TRBD1. In germline, CDR1 is SGHRS, CDR2 YFSETQ. V dropped 0 bases and J dropped 7; count of bases not matched to a gene: 6. CDR3 length equals 16 residues. The CDR3 DNA reads as TGCGCCAGCAGCTTGGGACAGGGGCCCGGGAATTCACCCCTCCACTTT. This gives the protein CASSLGQGPGNSPLHF.

The chain joins TRBV13 to TRBJ2-2; D is perhaps TRBD2 (5 bases). CDR1 PRHDT and CDR2 FYEKMQ come from the germline V gene (reference sequence). V lost 5 bases to trimming and J lost 3 bases, with 13 bases between them. This CDR3 spans 15 amino acids. The CDR3 is CASSPRTDYTGELFF. CDR3 nucleotide sequence: TGTGCCAGCAGCCCGCGAACGGACTACACCGGGGAGCTGTTTTTT. The full variable domain, completed using reference TRBV13 and TRBJ2-2, is AAGVIQSPRHLIKEKRETATLKCYPIPRHDTVYWYQQGPGQDPQFLISFYEKMQSDKGSIPDRFSAQQFSDYHSELNMSSLELGDSALYFCASSPRTDYTGELFFGEGSRLTVL.

In its sample, this clone was seen once. The chain couples TRBV25-1 to TRBJ2-7, with D perhaps TRBD1 (6 bases). Germline values: CDR1 MGHDK, CDR2 SYGVNS. Trimming shortened V by 2 bases and J by 4 bases, and 12 bases separated the two germline ends. CDR3 length: 14 residues. Here the CDR3 DNA reads TGTGCCAGCAGTGAAGCAGGGGACATATACGAGCAGTACTTC. It specifies CASSEAGDIYEQYF.

V is TRBV29-1 and J is TRBJ2-5, with 9 positions matching TRBD1. The CDR3 loop spans 14 amino acids. CDR1 is SQVTM and CDR2 is ANQGSEA in the germline V gene. Losses at the gene ends were 7 bases for V and 5 bases for J; bases not matched to a gene: 11. CDR3 sequence reads: CSASTGGGKETQYF. Written as DNA, the CDR3 is TGCAGCGCATCCACAGGGGGCGGGAAGGAGACCCAGTACTTC.

The chain is built from TRBV2 and TRBJ2-1, with 8 bases fitting TRBD1. Trimming took 5 bases from V and 4 from J; bases not matched to a gene: 10. From germline, CDR1 is SNHLY and CDR2 FYNNEI. This CDR3 comprises 16 residues. CDR3 nucleotide sequence: TGTGCCAGCAGTACCCGACAGGGGAGTATTTACAATGAGCAGTTCTTC. This codes for CASSTRQGSIYNEQFF.